One T cell receptor (beta chain) is described in this entry. Original handling: Reference gene primers were amplified, and this amplification served to estimate nucleated cell counts. Data came from immunoSEQ multiplex PCR; TCRdb stores just in-frame clones and leaves some out. Clone size and the V and J calls come from that table; the DNA yielded D and trimming. The sample consists of about 220,000 clones, 85% of them appearing once. This sample was included in a study of blood T cell repertoires in COVID-19. Study as a whole: Samples representing acute and convalescent COVID-19 were sourced from the United States, Italy and Spain.

Per the germline V gene, CDR1 is SGDLS and CDR2 is YYNGEE. This CDR3 has 12 residues. J was trimmed by 10 bases and V by 5 bases; bases with no gene match: 6. The chain joins TRBV9 to TRBJ2-1, with 7 bases aligning to TRBD2. The origin of this receptor is a woman in her seventies with COVID-19, enrolled during active disease. Sequences were obtained from peripheral blood. CDR3 bases: TGTGCCAGCAGTCGGAGCGGGGTCGAGCAGTTCTTC. Translation gives CASSRSGVEQFF.